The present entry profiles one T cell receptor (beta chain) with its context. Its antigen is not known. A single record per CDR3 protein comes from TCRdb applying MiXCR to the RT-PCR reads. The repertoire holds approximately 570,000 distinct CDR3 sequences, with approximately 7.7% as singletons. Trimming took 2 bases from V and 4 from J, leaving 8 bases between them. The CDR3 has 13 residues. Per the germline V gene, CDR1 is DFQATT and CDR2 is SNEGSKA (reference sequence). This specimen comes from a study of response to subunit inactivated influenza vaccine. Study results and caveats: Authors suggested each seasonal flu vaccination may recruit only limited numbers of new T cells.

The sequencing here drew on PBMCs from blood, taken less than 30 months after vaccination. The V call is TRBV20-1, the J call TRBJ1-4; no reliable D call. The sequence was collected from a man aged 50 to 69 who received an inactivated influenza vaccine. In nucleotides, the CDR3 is TGCAGTGCTAGACGGAGGTATAATGAAAAACTGTTTTTT. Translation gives CSARRRYNEKLFF.